This T cell receptor (beta chain) appears in the sequencing data of a study of Graves' ophthalmopathy and Graves' hyperthyroidism. As diagnostic evidence, clinical symptoms, serum thyroxine, TRAb, thyroid ultrasound and orbital computed tomography were relied upon. As regards this clonotype: Its antigen remains unidentified.

Study-level findings and limits: Also, most clonotypes expanded in the thyroid above 0.001 frequency appeared in blood. Ophthalmopathy progression cases were predicted by the model with roughly 68% sensitivity and 72.22% specificity.

TCR beta CDR3 amplification used RNA transcripts. An opening RT-PCR round employed HTBI primers and preceded a second-round multiplex PCR. MiXCR, run by TCRdb on the multiplex PCR reads, gives a single entry per CDR3 protein. The sample records about 150,000 distinct CDR3 sequences, under 40% being singletons. The CDR3 extends over 16 amino acids. V was cut by 9 bases and J by 0 bases, with 17 bases left in between. The gene calls are TRBV12-3 or TRBV12-4 and TRBJ2-2; D might be TRBD1 (6 bases). Sequencing was performed on peripheral blood. This clonotype originated in a woman aged 40 to 50 with Graves' ophthalmopathy. In DNA form, the CDR3 reads TGTGCCAGTTTGAAAGGGGGATCCGCGAACACCGGGGAGCTGTTTTTT. This codes for CASLKGGSANTGELFF.